This TCR beta chain was captured by sequencing in a study of blood T cells in healthy people across ages. V was pared by 1 base and J by 1 base, with 23 bases between. This CDR3 is 19 amino acids long. CDR1 is PRHDT and CDR2 is FYEKMQ in the germline V gene (reference sequence). This clonotype occurred a few times. A second PCR, run for roughly 7 to 12 cycles, used a sample-barcoded 5' primer plus a J-beta primer mix. TCRdb re-called the 5' RACE reads with MiXCR, one entry per CDR3 protein. The sample holds more than 1,000,000 distinct CDR3 sequences; around 27% are singletons and the top ten take about 0.8%. The sample was also reused in another study, on T cells of mothers and their children.

V and J are TRBV13 and TRBJ2-7; D not resolved. The material sequenced was blood. The TCR comes from a girl between 2 and 10 years old in good health. This CDR3 reads CASSLVPLDYYSTSYEQYF. CDR3 nucleotides: TGTGCCAGCAGCTTAGTTCCCCTAGATTACTACTCCACGTCCTACGAGCAGTACTTC.